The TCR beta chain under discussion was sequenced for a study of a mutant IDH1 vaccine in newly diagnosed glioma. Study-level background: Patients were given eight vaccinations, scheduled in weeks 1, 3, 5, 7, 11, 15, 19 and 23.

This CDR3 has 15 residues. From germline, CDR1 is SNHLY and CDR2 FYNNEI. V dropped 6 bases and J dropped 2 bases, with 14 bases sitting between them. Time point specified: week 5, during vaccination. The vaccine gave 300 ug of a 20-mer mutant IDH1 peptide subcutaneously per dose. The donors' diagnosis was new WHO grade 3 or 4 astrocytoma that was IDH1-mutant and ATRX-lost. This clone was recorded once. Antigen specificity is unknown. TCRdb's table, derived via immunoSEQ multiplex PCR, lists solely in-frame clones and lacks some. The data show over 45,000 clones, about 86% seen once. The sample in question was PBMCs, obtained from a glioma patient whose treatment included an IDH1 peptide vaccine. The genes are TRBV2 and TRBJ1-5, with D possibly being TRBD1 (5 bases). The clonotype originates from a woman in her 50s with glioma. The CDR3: CASRGELRGNQPQHF. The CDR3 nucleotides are TGTGCCAGCAGAGGGGAGTTAAGGGGCAATCAGCCCCAGCATTTT.